These 18 T cell receptor beta chains originate from one sample sequenced in a study of blood T cell repertoires in COVID-19. The table came from immunoSEQ multiplex PCR; TCRdb's copy has only in-frame clones and leaves some out. The sample gives 150,000 to 200,000 clones, more than 70% of which show up once; around 7.8% is in the top ten. Sequenced material: peripheral blood. These receptors came from a woman aged 60-75 years with acute or convalescent COVID-19.

The V and J genes are TRBV29-1 and TRBJ2-7; D perhaps matches TRBD2 (6 bases). Trimming left V 5 bases short and J 6 bases short, with 23 bases between. The CDR3 is 15 amino acids. Looked up from germline, CDR1 is SQVTM and CDR2 is ANQGSEA. Here the CDR3 DNA reads TGCAGCGTTCCTCCGCCGGGACTCCCCTGGAGCGAGCAGTACGTC. This translates into CSVPPPGLPWSEQYV.

The V and J genes are TRBV7-9 and TRBJ2-2; TRBD1 aligns across 8 bases. The germline V gene has CDR1 SEHNR and CDR2 FQNEAQ (reference sequence). The CDR3 has 15 residues. V lost 5 bases, J lost 3 bases, and 5 bases stayed unmatched. As DNA, the CDR3 is TGTGCCAGCAGCCTCCCGGGACAGGACACCGGGGAGCTGTTTTTT. Translation gives CASSLPGQDTGELFF.

The sample holds a few counts of this clone. The chain is built from TRBV9 and TRBJ2-2; TRBD2 matches 9 bases. This CDR3 has 14 residues. Trimming took 7 bases from V and 2 from J; bases not matched to a gene: 3. The V gene's germline CDR1 is SGDLS and CDR2 YYNGEE. The CDR3, as DNA: TGTGCCAGCCGGACTAGCGCTAACACCGGGGAGCTGTTTTTT. Protein sequence: CASRTSANTGELFF.

J is TRBJ1-3 and V is TRBV3-1 (or the pseudogene TRBV3-2); D is unclear. Trimming removed 10 bases at V and 0 bases at J, with 16 bases between. CDR3 length: 15 residues. Germline loops: CDR1 LGHDT, CDR2 YNNKEL (reference sequence). The CDR3 region has the DNA TGTGCCACCTCTAGGGCAGGACTCTCTGGAAACACCATATATTTT. It translates to CATSRAGLSGNTIYF.

This clone is a singleton in its sample. This chain connects TRBV18 to TRBJ2-5; TRBD2 is a possible D gene (5 bases). The V and J ends lost 6 bases and 2 bases respectively, with 10 bases between them. Per the germline V gene, CDR1 is KGHSH and CDR2 is LQKENI. CDR3 size: 13 residues. The CDR3 region is CASSRSGQETQYF. The DNA of the CDR3 is TGTGCCAGCTCCCGGAGCGGACAAGAGACCCAGTACTTC.

In its sample, this clone was seen a few times. The chain links TRBV27 to TRBJ2-1, with a possible D match to TRBD2 (6 bases). CDR3 length: 14 amino acids. In germline, CDR1 is MNHEY, CDR2 SMNVEV (reference sequence). V was shortened by 3 bases and J by 7 bases, with 13 bases between the two germline ends. The CDR3 region has the DNA TGTGCCAGCAGTTTTGCGGGGCCCCAAAATGAGCAGTTCTTC. The encoded protein is CASSFAGPQNEQFF.

This chain joins TRBV7-3 and TRBJ2-3, with D perhaps matching TRBD2 (5 bases). Germline CDR1 and CDR2: SGHTA and FQGTGA. The CDR3 consists of 14 residues. Trimming removed 1 base at V and 8 bases at J, with 13 bases between. The CDR3, as DNA: TGTGCCAGCAGCTTAAGTAAGGAGGAACCTACGCAGTATTTT. This gives the protein CASSLSKEEPTQYF.

The chain couples TRBV30 to TRBJ2-5; TRBD1 aligns across 11 bases. In germline, CDR1 is GTSNPN, CDR2 SVGIG (reference sequence). The CDR3 has 14 amino acids. Trimming took 2 bases from V and 4 from J; bases not matched to a gene: 3. The CDR3: CAWSWTGGVETQYF. DNA of the CDR3: TGTGCCTGGAGTTGGACAGGGGGCGTAGAGACCCAGTACTTC.

This rearrangement joins TRBV7-9 to TRBJ2-1; 12 positions match TRBD2. Germline lookup yields CDR1 SEHNR and CDR2 FQNEAQ (reference sequence). The J segment lost 3 bases and the V segment lost 1 base, leaving 10 bases of the junction unmatched. The CDR3 loop spans 19 amino acids. The CDR3 bases are TGTGCCAGCAGCTTAGGAGTACTAGCGGGAGGTAAACGCTACAATGAGCAGTTCTTC. This gives the protein CASSLGVLAGGKRYNEQFF. The variable domain in full, completed from reference TRBV7-9 and TRBJ2-1, reads DTGVSQNPRHKITKRGQNVTFRCDPISEHNRLYWYRQTLGQGPEFLTYFQNEAQLEKSRLLSDRFSAERPKGSFSTLEIQRTEQGDSAMYLCASSLGVLAGGKRYNEQFFGPGTRLTVL.

This clone has a single count. The V and J genes are TRBV18 and TRBJ1-2; 8 nucleotides agree with TRBD1. There are 15 residues in the CDR3. V trimming: 3 bases; J trimming: 1 base; junction bases outside the gene matches: 4. From germline, CDR1 is KGHSH and CDR2 LQKENI. CDR3 bases: TGTGCCAGCTCACCCGCTGGACAGGGTAACTATGGCTACACCTTC. Its translation is CASSPAGQGNYGYTF.

The CDR3 is CSVEEGGRYGYTF. DNA of the CDR3: TGCAGCGTTGAAGAGGGAGGACGCTATGGCTACACCTTC. The genes are TRBV29-1 and TRBJ1-2; D is unresolved. V dropped 0 bases and J dropped 4 bases, with 9 bases sitting between them. Germline V lookup: CDR1 SQVTM, CDR2 ANQGSEA. This CDR3 is built from 13 residues.

The rearrangement links TRBV7-2 to TRBJ2-7; 9 nucleotides align to TRBD2. The CDR3 runs 14 residues. Germline CDR1 SGHTA, CDR2 FQGNSA. Trimming at V came to 5 bases and at J to 6 bases, leaving 8 bases not matched to a gene. This chain's CDR3 is CASSRSGSSLEQYF. CDR3 nucleotide sequence: TGTGCCAGCAGCCGTAGCGGGAGTTCCCTCGAGCAGTACTTC.

This chain links TRBV9 with TRBJ1-1; 7 bases map to TRBD1. The CDR3 contains 16 residues. Trimming cost V 3 bases and J 1 base; bases outside gene matches: 9. In germline, CDR1 is SGDLS, CDR2 YYNGEE. The CDR3 nucleotides are TGTGCCAGCAGCGCGAGTAAGGACAGGCCGAACACTGAAGCTTTCTTT. Protein: CASSASKDRPNTEAFF.

This chain connects TRBV19 to TRBJ2-1; the match to TRBD1 covers 9 bases. The germline CDR1 and CDR2 sequences are LNHDA and SQIVND (reference sequence). The trim removed 4 bases at V and 4 bases at J, leaving 14 bases unmatched. This CDR3 region has 18 residues. The CDR3 sequence is CASSRTGVAGTLYNEQFF. As DNA, the CDR3 is TGTGCCAGTAGTAGGACAGGGGTTGCCGGAACATTATACAATGAGCAGTTCTTC.

This clone has only one observation. The chain recombines TRBV7-9 with TRBJ1-1; D uncertain. Between the trimmed V and J ends, which lost 5 bases and 1 base, there was a span of 5 bases. This CDR3 is 12 amino acids long. Germline loops: CDR1 SEHNR, CDR2 FQNEAQ (reference sequence). The CDR3 sequence is CASSEKNTEAFF. The CDR3 region has the DNA TGTGCCAGCAGCGAGAAGAACACTGAAGCTTTCTTT.

The chain uses TRBV5-1 and TRBJ2-3; D is perhaps TRBD2 (7 bases). Germline V gene lookup returns CDR1 SGHRS and CDR2 YFSETQ. The CDR3 is made up of 15 amino acids. V was cut by 1 base and J by 5 bases, with 14 bases left in between. As DNA, the CDR3 is TGCGCCAGCAGCTTGAGGGGGAGGGCCGTAGATACGCAGTATTTT. The encoded protein is CASSLRGRAVDTQYF. Looking up the rest from reference TRBV5-1 and TRBJ2-3 gives the full variable domain: KAGVTQTPRYLIKTRGQQVTLSCSPISGHRSVSWYQQTPGQGLQFLFEYFSETQRNKGNFPGRFSGRQFSNSRSEMNVSTLELGDSALYLCASSLRGRAVDTQYFGPGTRLTVL.

This chain links TRBV10-1 with TRBJ2-3, with a tentative D call TRBD1 (5 bases). Germline V gives CDR1 WNHNN, CDR2 SYGVQD (reference sequence). This CDR3 contains 16 residues. V shed 1 base and J shed 2 bases, with 13 bases lying between them. The CDR3 is CASSELDTRTTDTQYF. CDR3 in DNA: TGCGCCAGCAGTGAGTTGGACACTCGGACCACAGATACGCAGTATTTT.

The gene calls are TRBV6-5 and TRBJ1-5; D not certain. The CDR3 runs to 15 residues. The germline gives CDR1 MNHEY, CDR2 SVGAGI. V dropped 2 bases and J dropped 3 bases, with 11 bases sitting between them. CDR3 residues: CASSYTGGPNQPQHF. CDR3 coding DNA: TGTGCCAGCAGTTACACGGGAGGGCCCAATCAGCCCCAGCATTTT.